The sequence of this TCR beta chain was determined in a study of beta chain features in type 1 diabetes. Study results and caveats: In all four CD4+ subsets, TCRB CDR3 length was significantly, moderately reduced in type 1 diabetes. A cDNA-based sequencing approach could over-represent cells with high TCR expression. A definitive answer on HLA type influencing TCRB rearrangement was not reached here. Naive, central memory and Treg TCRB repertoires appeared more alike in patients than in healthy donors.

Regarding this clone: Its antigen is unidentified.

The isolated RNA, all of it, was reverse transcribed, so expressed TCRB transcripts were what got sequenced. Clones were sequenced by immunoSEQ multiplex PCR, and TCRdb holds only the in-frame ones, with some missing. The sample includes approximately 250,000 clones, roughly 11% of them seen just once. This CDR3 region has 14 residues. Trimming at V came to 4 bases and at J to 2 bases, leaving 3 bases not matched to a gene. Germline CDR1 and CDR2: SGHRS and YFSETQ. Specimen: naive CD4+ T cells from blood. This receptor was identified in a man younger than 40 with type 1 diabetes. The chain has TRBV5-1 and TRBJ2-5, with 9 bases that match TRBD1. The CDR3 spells CASSGQGSQETQYF. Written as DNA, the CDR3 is TGCGCCAGCAGCGGACAGGGGTCACAAGAGACCCAGTACTTC.